These 25 T cell receptor beta chains came from one sample sequenced in a study of cytomegalovirus exposure and HLA in healthy donors. PCR employed 60 Vbeta and 13 Jbeta primers. The assay was immunoSEQ multiplex PCR, and TCRdb's table has in-frame clones only and misses some. In the table there are more than 85,000 clones, approximately 80% of which are singletons. Input material: PBMCs. All receptors derive from a woman aged 18-30 years in good health and CMV-seronegative.

This rearrangement joins TRBV9 to TRBJ2-2; TRBD1 matches at 8 bases. Looked up from germline, CDR1 is SGDLS and CDR2 is YYNGEE. The CDR3 is made up of 14 amino acids. J was trimmed by 8 bases and V by 4 bases; bases with no gene match: 7. The DNA of the CDR3 is TGTGCCAGCAGCCCACGGACAGGGAAGGGGGAGCTGTTTTTT. Its translation is CASSPRTGKGELFF.

The V gene is TRBV28, the J gene TRBJ2-5; 7 positions match TRBD1. Germline CDR1 is MDHEN and CDR2 is SYDVKM. J lost 4 bases, V lost 6 bases, and 5 bases had no gene match. There are 13 residues in the CDR3. CDR3 coding DNA: TGTGCCAGCAGAGAAGGGGGCGGAGAGACCCAGTACTTC. It specifies CASREGGGETQYF.

The rearrangement joins TRBV19 to TRBJ2-1; D may be TRBD2 (7 bases). V was trimmed by 3 bases and J by 7 bases, leaving 16 bases between them. The CDR3 runs 15 residues. CDR1 LNHDA and CDR2 SQIVND come from the germline V gene (reference sequence). CDR3 residues: CASSISGGAPNEQFF. The CDR3 bases are TGTGCCAGTAGTATTAGTGGGGGGGCGCCGAATGAGCAGTTCTTC. Looking up the rest from reference TRBV19 and TRBJ2-1 gives the full variable domain: DGGITQSPKYLFRKEGQNVTLSCEQNLNHDAMYWYRQDPGQGLRLIYYSQIVNDFQKGDIAEGYSVSREKKESFPLTVTSAQKNPTAFYLCASSISGGAPNEQFFGPGTRLTVL.

This chain uses TRBV28 with TRBJ2-7; TRBD1 aligns across 8 bases. Germline assignment: CDR1 MDHEN and CDR2 SYDVKM. The CDR3 covers 16 residues. V shed 4 bases, J shed 7 bases, and the junction held 15 bases outside the gene matches. The CDR3 protein is CASSWGSGGDLGEQYF. Here the CDR3 DNA reads TGTGCCAGCAGTTGGGGATCAGGGGGCGACTTGGGGGAGCAGTACTTC.

The V and J genes are TRBV27 and TRBJ1-5, with 7 bases that match TRBD1. Trimming took 5 bases from V and 3 from J; bases not matched to a gene: 10. CDR3 length: 16 amino acids. Germline V lookup: CDR1 MNHEY, CDR2 SMNVEV (reference sequence). The chain's CDR3 is CASSPQGTENNQPQHF. The CDR3 DNA is TGTGCCAGCAGTCCACAGGGGACAGAAAACAATCAGCCCCAGCATTTT.

V usage is TRBV28 and J usage is TRBJ2-5, with 14 bases aligning to TRBD2. The J call is in doubt because the DNA end fits TRBJ2-7 better. The CDR3 spans 15 residues. In germline, CDR1 is MDHEN, CDR2 SYDVKM. The CDR3 here is CASSPGTSGSYEQYF. CDR3 DNA: TGTGCCAGCAGCCCCGGGACTAGCGGGAGCTACGAGCAGTACTTC.

The chain uses TRBV28 and TRBJ1-1; 8 nucleotides match TRBD1. The germline V gene has CDR1 MDHEN and CDR2 SYDVKM. CDR3 length: 10 amino acids. With V trimmed by 11 bases and J by 10 bases, 6 bases remained unmatched. In nucleotides, the CDR3 is TGTGCCGTCCAGGGGGCTGGAGCTTTCTTT. Translated: CAVQGAGAFF.

The chain recombines TRBV28 with TRBJ1-1; D is perhaps TRBD1 (5 bases). Trimming took off 3 bases at V and 6 bases at J, with 14 bases between the two ends. The CDR3 runs 14 residues. Looked up from germline, CDR1 is MDHEN and CDR2 is SYDVKM. The CDR3 here is CASSFGREGPEAFF. The CDR3 nucleotides are TGTGCCAGCAGTTTCGGCAGGGAAGGGCCTGAAGCTTTCTTT.

The genes are TRBV7-9 and TRBJ1-3; TRBD1 matches at 8 bases. Trimming at V came to 5 bases and at J to 0 bases, leaving 6 bases not matched to a gene. Germline CDR1 SEHNR, CDR2 FQNEAQ (reference sequence). The CDR3 extends over 16 amino acids. DNA for the CDR3: TGTGCCAGCAGCGCCCAGGGGGCTCACTCTGGAAACACCATATATTTT. Its protein is CASSAQGAHSGNTIYF.

This clone was detected once. The chain links TRBV19 to TRBJ1-1; TRBD1 aligns across 8 bases. Germline CDR1 reads LNHDA; CDR2 reads SQIVND (reference sequence). V lost 5 bases to trimming and J lost 1 base; unmatched junction nucleotides: 6. The CDR3 extends over 15 amino acids. Written as DNA, the CDR3 is TGTGCCAGTAGTCCCAGGACAGGGCCGAACACTGAAGCTTTCTTT. Its translation: CASSPRTGPNTEAFF.

CDR3 loop: CASSTGTGGSQPQHF. DNA for the CDR3: TGTGCCAGCAGCACCGGGACAGGGGGCTCTCAGCCCCAGCATTTT. This sequence joins TRBV6-5 and TRBJ1-5; 12 bases match TRBD1. Per germline, CDR1 MNHEY and CDR2 SVGAGI. The CDR3 totals 15 residues. The V gene end was trimmed by 6 bases and the J gene end by 6 bases; junction bases not matched to a gene: 6.

The rearrangement joins TRBV7-8 to TRBJ1-2, with TRBD1 matching 9 bases. V lost 5 bases to trimming and J lost 8 bases; unmatched junction nucleotides: 9. Germline V CDR1 and CDR2: SGHVS, FQNEAQ. This CDR3 has 14 amino acids. The CDR3 protein is CASSIGTGLGGYTF. DNA for the CDR3: TGTGCCAGCAGCATAGGGACAGGGCTAGGGGGCTACACCTTC.

The rearrangement links TRBV7-8 to TRBJ1-1; possible D gene TRBD1, 6 bases. Germline assignment: CDR1 SGHVS and CDR2 FQNEAQ. The CDR3 spans 15 residues. Trimming shortened V by 5 bases and J by 2 bases, and 15 bases separated the two germline ends. The CDR3 region is CASSPTTGTNTEAFF. CDR3 in DNA: TGTGCCAGCAGCCCAACCACAGGGACCAACACTGAAGCTTTCTTT.

V gene TRBV27 combines with J gene TRBJ1-3; 7 bases are shared with TRBD1. The CDR3 sequence is 17 residues long. CDR1 MNHEY and CDR2 SMNVEV come from the germline V gene (reference sequence). V dropped 2 bases and J dropped 1; count of bases not matched to a gene: 8. CDR3: CASSLRPTGRSGNTIYF. The CDR3 DNA reads as TGTGCCAGCAGTTTACGCCCGACAGGGAGGTCTGGAAACACCATATATTTT.

The chain couples TRBV19 to TRBJ2-1; perhaps TRBD1 as D (5 bases). Per the germline V gene, CDR1 is LNHDA and CDR2 is SQIVND (reference sequence). This CDR3 is 15 amino acids long. V was shortened by 4 bases and J by 0 bases, with 10 bases between the two germline ends. This CDR3 reads CASSRTPFSYNEQFF. Here the CDR3 DNA reads TGTGCCAGTAGTAGGACACCCTTCTCCTACAATGAGCAGTTCTTC.

This clone appeared a few times. The J gene is TRBJ2-2, the V gene TRBV11-2, with a weak D call TRBD1 (6 bases). This CDR3 region has 16 residues. V was trimmed by 0 bases and J by 5 bases, leaving 13 bases between them. CDR1 and CDR2 from the germline V gene are SGHAT and FQNNGV. CDR3 DNA: TGTGCCAGCAGCTTAGATCTACGAAGGGGGACCGGGGAGCTGTTTTTT. Translation: CASSLDLRRGTGELFF.

In this sample, this clone turned up once. The chain joins TRBV27 to TRBJ2-2; TRBD1 agrees at 8 bases. J gave up 4 bases and V 3 bases, and 7 bases lay outside the gene matches. The CDR3 runs to 16 residues. CDR1 and CDR2 (germline): MNHEY, SMNVEV (reference sequence). DNA of the CDR3: TGTGCCAGCAGTTTCCGTATACAGGGGGTCACCGGGGAGCTGTTTTTT. Translated, it gives CASSFRIQGVTGELFF.

The chain is built from TRBV5-1 and TRBJ1-2, with D hard to call. The CDR3 loop spans 15 amino acids. Germline V gives CDR1 SGHRS, CDR2 YFSETQ. Trimming took off 4 bases at V and 6 bases at J, with 19 bases between the two ends. The CDR3 DNA is TGCGCCAGCAGCCCTGTGTCGGAGGGATCGGATGGCTACACCTTC. Translation gives CASSPVSEGSDGYTF.

V gene TRBV30 combines with J gene TRBJ2-2; TRBD2 matches 8 bases. The germline CDR1 and CDR2 sequences are GTSNPN and SVGIG (reference sequence). The junction had 6 bases not matched to a gene; V was cut back by 6 bases and J by 9 bases. The CDR3 is 12 amino acids. As DNA, the CDR3 is TGTGCCTGTGTCCGGGAGGGCCGGGAGCTGTTTTTT. This sequence encodes CACVREGRELFF.

The chain couples TRBV5-1 to TRBJ1-1, with D possibly matching TRBD1 (6 bases). V lost 1 base, J lost 3 bases, and 19 bases lay in between. The CDR3 is 17 residues long. Germline assignment: CDR1 SGHRS and CDR2 YFSETQ. The CDR3 sequence: CASSLRPGTPKDTEAFF. The CDR3 DNA is TGCGCCAGCAGCTTGCGTCCCGGGACACCGAAGGACACTGAAGCTTTCTTT.

This chain uses TRBV7-2 with TRBJ2-7, with a tentative D call TRBD2 (6 bases). The V gene lost 1 base and the J gene lost 5 bases, with 12 bases spanning the gap. Germline V lookup: CDR1 SGHTA, CDR2 FQGNSA. The CDR3 extends over 14 amino acids. In DNA form, the CDR3 reads TGTGCCAGCAGCTTAGGGGGGGAGGCGGACGAGCAGTACTTC. The encoded protein is CASSLGGEADEQYF.

V usage is TRBV29-1 and J usage is TRBJ2-7; 9 nucleotides match TRBD1. Looked up from germline, CDR1 is SQVTM and CDR2 is ANQGSEA. The CDR3 length is 13 residues. J was trimmed by 1 base and V by 3 bases; bases with no gene match: 1. The CDR3, as DNA: TGCAGCGTTGACGGGACAGGGTCCTACGAGCAGTACTTC. Its protein is CSVDGTGSYEQYF.

This chain uses TRBV5-4 with TRBJ2-1; TRBD1 aligns across 7 bases. The germline gives CDR1 SGHNT, CDR2 YYREEE (reference sequence). The J segment lost 5 bases and the V segment lost 2 bases, leaving 4 bases of the junction unmatched. The CDR3 has 14 amino acids. The CDR3 region is CASSFDRANNEQFF. The CDR3 region has the DNA TGTGCCAGCAGCTTTGACAGGGCTAACAATGAGCAGTTCTTC.

This chain connects TRBV5-1 to TRBJ2-2, with 11 bases lining up with TRBD2. The V segment lost 4 bases and the J segment 4 bases; nucleotides outside the gene matches: 12. In germline, CDR1 is SGHRS, CDR2 YFSETQ. This CDR3 has 18 amino acids. As DNA, the CDR3 is TGCGCCAGCAGCATAATCCAAACTAGCGGGAGAGGCACCGGGGAGCTGTTTTTT. Translating it yields CASSIIQTSGRGTGELFF.

The chain recombines TRBV4-2 with TRBJ2-2, with 7 bases fitting TRBD2. The CDR3 sequence is 16 residues long. Trimming cost V 1 base and J 1 base; bases outside gene matches: 3. The germline gives CDR1 LGHNA, CDR2 YNFKEQ. CDR3 in amino acids: CASSQGLAENTGELFF. CDR3 coding DNA: TGTGCCAGCAGCCAAGGGCTAGCGGAGAACACCGGGGAGCTGTTTTTT.